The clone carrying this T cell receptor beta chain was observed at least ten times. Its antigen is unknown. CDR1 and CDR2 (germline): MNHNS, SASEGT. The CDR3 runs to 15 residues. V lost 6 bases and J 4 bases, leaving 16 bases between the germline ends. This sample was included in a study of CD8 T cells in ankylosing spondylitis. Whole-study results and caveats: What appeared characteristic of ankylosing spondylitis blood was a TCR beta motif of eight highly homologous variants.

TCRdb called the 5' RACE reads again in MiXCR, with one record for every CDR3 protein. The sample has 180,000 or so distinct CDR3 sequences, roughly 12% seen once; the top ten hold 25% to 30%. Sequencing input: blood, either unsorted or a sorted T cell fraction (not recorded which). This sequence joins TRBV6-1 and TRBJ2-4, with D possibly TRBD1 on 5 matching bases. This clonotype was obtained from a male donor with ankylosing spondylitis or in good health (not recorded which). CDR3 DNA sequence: TGTGCCAGCAGCCGGATAGGGGCCGAAAAAAACATTCAGTACTTC. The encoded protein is CASSRIGAEKNIQYF.